Shown below are 22 T cell receptor beta chains from a single sample sequenced in a study of beta chain features in type 1 diabetes. TCRB transcripts that were expressed got sequenced, as all of the isolated RNA had been reverse transcribed. This table comes from immunoSEQ multiplex PCR, and its TCRdb copy is limited to in-frame clones, with some not included. The data contain about 24,000 clones, about 72% of them seen just once; the ten biggest clones take up 2.2%. What was sequenced was Tregs from blood. The origin of the receptors is a woman aged 40 to 55 in good health.

V is TRBV10-3 and J is TRBJ2-5; possibly TRBD2 for D (5 bases). This CDR3 region has 15 residues. The ends were cut back, 8 bases at V and 4 bases at J, with 20 bases in the middle. The germline gives CDR1 ENHRY, CDR2 SYGVKD. CDR3 loop: CAIRRTPLEGETQYF. CDR3 sequence (DNA): TGTGCCATCCGCCGGACTCCCCTTGAGGGAGAGACCCAGTACTTC.

The chain is built from TRBV7-2 and TRBJ2-1; 14 bases are a match to TRBD2. J was trimmed by 9 bases and V by 5 bases; bases with no gene match: 6. Germline values: CDR1 SGHTA, CDR2 FQGNSA. This CDR3 is 15 amino acids long. CDR3 nucleotide sequence: TGTGCCAGCAGCCAAGGACTAGCGGGGGGCGGTGAGCAGTTCTTC. This encodes CASSQGLAGGGEQFF.

The chain couples TRBV4-1 to TRBJ2-5; TRBD2 agrees at 11 bases. Unmatched junction bases numbered 5, after V lost 3 bases and J lost 8 bases. Germline V gives CDR1 MGHRA, CDR2 YSYEKL. CDR3 length equals 14 residues. CDR3 nucleotides: TGCGCCAGCAGCCAGCTAGCGGGGGGCCTAACCCAGTACTTC. This gives the protein CASSQLAGGLTQYF.

This clone has only one observation. The gene calls are TRBV11-2 and TRBJ2-7, with D possibly being TRBD1 (5 bases). V was clipped by 5 bases and J by 1 base, with 12 bases between them. CDR3 size: 14 residues. Germline CDR1 SGHAT, CDR2 FQNNGV. The CDR3 spells CASSTRQFSYEQYF. The CDR3, as DNA: TGTGCCAGCAGCACCCGACAGTTTTCCTACGAGCAGTACTTC.

V and J are TRBV5-4 and TRBJ1-2; D might be TRBD1 (6 bases). The V gene lost 4 bases and the J gene lost 2 bases, with 12 bases spanning the gap. Germline-derived CDR1 and CDR2 are SGHNT and YYREEE (reference sequence). The CDR3 consists of 14 residues. CDR3 amino acids: CASSPGAKNYGYTF. The CDR3 coding sequence is TGTGCCAGCAGCCCAGGGGCCAAGAACTATGGCTACACCTTC. Full variable domain (outside the CDR3, taken from reference TRBV5-4 and TRBJ1-2): ETGVTQSPTHLIKTRGQQVTLRCSSQSGHNTVSWYQQALGQGPQFIFQYYREEENGRGNFPPRFSGLQFPNYSSELNVNALELDDSALYLCASSPGAKNYGYTFGSGTRLTVV.

In DNA form, the CDR3 reads TGTGCCAGCAGCTCGCGACAGGGATGGGGCTACACCTTC. Translating gives CASSSRQGWGYTF. The chain has TRBV4-2 and TRBJ1-2; the match to TRBD1 covers 7 bases. V shed 5 bases and J 8 bases; nucleotides not matched to a gene: 8. CDR1 is LGHNA and CDR2 is YNFKEQ in the germline V gene. This CDR3 comprises 13 residues.

The chain is built from TRBV6-6 and TRBJ2-5; D possibly corresponds to TRBD2 (6 bases). Trimming removed 1 base at V and 3 bases at J, with 12 bases between. The CDR3 is 15 residues long. Germline-derived CDR1 and CDR2 are MNHNY and SVGAGI (reference sequence). The CDR3 nucleotides are TGTGCCAGCAGTTACTTCCTTGGAGGGGAAGAGACCCAGTACTTC. Translation gives CASSYFLGGEETQYF.

This chain connects TRBV6-6 to TRBJ2-3, with 8 bases lining up with TRBD1. The CDR3 is 15 amino acids. The J segment lost 3 bases and the V segment lost 6 bases, leaving 8 bases of the junction unmatched. Germline CDR1 is MNHNY and CDR2 is SVGAGI (reference sequence). DNA for the CDR3: TGTGCCAGCAGCCCAGGGGGCGCAGGGACAGATACGCAGTATTTT. Its protein is CASSPGGAGTDTQYF.

This clone was observed a single time. The chain couples TRBV9 to TRBJ1-5; D is uncertain. With 0 bases removed from V and 3 bases from J, the gap between germline ends came to 4 bases. From germline, CDR1 is SGDLS and CDR2 YYNGEE. The CDR3 runs 13 residues. The CDR3 loop reads CASSVGANQPQHF. The CDR3 bases are TGTGCCAGCAGCGTAGGGGCCAATCAGCCCCAGCATTTT.

The V gene is TRBV29-1, the J gene TRBJ2-6, with 10 nucleotides matching TRBD1. Germline V gene sequence: CDR1 SQVTM, CDR2 ANQGSEA. The CDR3 spans 15 residues. V shed 5 bases and J 0 bases; nucleotides not matched to a gene: 1. This CDR3 is CSVRDRGSGANVLTF. The DNA for the CDR3 is TGCAGCGTTAGGGACAGGGGCTCTGGGGCCAACGTCCTGACTTTC.

The chain is built from TRBV21-1 and TRBJ1-5. TRBV21-1 is termed a pseudogene. The CDR3 sequence is 19 residues long. The CDR3 region is CASSKLLARRTYSNQPQHF. As DNA, the CDR3 is TGTGCCAGCAGCAAACTCCTGGCGAGGAGAACTTATAGCAATCAGCCCCAGCATTTT.

The chain uses TRBV7-9 and TRBJ1-5; the D is unclear. CDR3 size: 12 residues. CDR1 SEHNR and CDR2 FQNEAQ come from the germline V gene (reference sequence). Trimming left V 4 bases short and J 5 bases short, with 6 bases between. The CDR3 coding sequence is TGTGCCAGCAGCTATCGGGATCAGCCCCAGCATTTT. It yields the protein CASSYRDQPQHF.

The CDR3 DNA reads as TGTGCCAGCAGTTACCGGGGGTTGGACACCGGGGAGCTGTTTTTT. Its protein is CASSYRGLDTGELFF. V usage is TRBV6-6 and J usage is TRBJ2-2; weak D call: TRBD2 (6 bases). This CDR3 comprises 15 residues. V was clipped by 2 bases and J by 3 bases, with 10 bases between them. The germline V gene encodes CDR1 MNHNY and CDR2 SVGAGI (reference sequence).

The count of this clone is one. The rearrangement joins TRBV10-2 to TRBJ1-1; 8 bases agree with TRBD1. Unmatched junction bases numbered 7, after V lost 6 bases and J lost 4 bases. CDR1 is WSHSY, CDR2 SAAADI, per germline. This CDR3 has 14 amino acids. This CDR3 is CASREDRVFTEAFF. The CDR3 coding sequence is TGCGCCAGCAGGGAGGACAGGGTGTTCACTGAAGCTTTCTTT.

The chain has TRBV7-2 and TRBJ2-3, with TRBD2 matching over 11 bases. Germline V gene lookup returns CDR1 SGHTA and CDR2 FQGNSA. V was clipped by 5 bases and J by 5 bases; unmatched bases: 9. The CDR3 length is 16 residues. The CDR3: CASSLDSGGALDTQYF. The CDR3 DNA reads TGTGCCAGCAGCCTAGATAGCGGGGGGGCCTTAGATACGCAGTATTTT.

The chain joins TRBV6-5 to TRBJ1-2; TRBD1 is a possible D gene (6 bases). V was trimmed by 6 bases and J by 8 bases, leaving 16 bases between them. The CDR3 runs 13 residues. Germline CDR1 MNHEY, CDR2 SVGAGI. As DNA, the CDR3 is TGTGCCAGCAGGATACAGGGACGGGACGGCTACACCTTC. Translation: CASRIQGRDGYTF.

The V and J genes are TRBV6-6 and TRBJ1-6, with D hard to call. V lost 7 bases, J lost 3 bases, and 10 bases lay in between. Per germline, CDR1 MNHNY and CDR2 SVGAGI (reference sequence). The CDR3 covers 14 residues. The CDR3 nucleotides read TGTGCCAGCAAGCGCACGGGCTATAATTCACCCCTCCACTTT. Its translation: CASKRTGYNSPLHF.

The chain joins TRBV29-1 to TRBJ2-3, with D possibly matching TRBD1 (7 bases). The V end was cut by 7 bases, the J end by 2 bases, with 19 bases between. Germline V gene lookup returns CDR1 SQVTM and CDR2 ANQGSEA. The CDR3 runs 15 residues. The CDR3 DNA reads TGCAGCGCCTCGACAGGGACTGAATCCACAGATACGCAGTATTTT. Residues: CSASTGTESTDTQYF.

This clone was seen a few times. The gene calls are TRBV6-6 and TRBJ1-5; D gene ambiguous. The CDR3 covers 15 residues. The V and J ends lost 2 bases and 2 bases respectively, with 10 bases between them. CDR1 is MNHNY, CDR2 SVGAGI, per germline (reference sequence). CDR3 amino acids: CASSYIDWGNQPQHF. The DNA for the CDR3 is TGTGCCAGCAGTTACATTGACTGGGGCAATCAGCCCCAGCATTTT.

The rearrangement links TRBV28 to TRBJ1-2; D gene unclear. CDR3 length: 12 amino acids. V dropped 0 bases and J dropped 6 bases, with 5 bases sitting between them. Germline assignment: CDR1 MDHEN and CDR2 SYDVKM. The CDR3 here is CASSLWQDGYTF. DNA of the CDR3: TGTGCCAGCAGTTTATGGCAGGATGGCTACACCTTC.

The chain recombines TRBV14 with TRBJ2-5, with D uncertain. The J call is in doubt because the DNA end fits TRBJ2-7 better. The CDR3 is made up of 9 amino acids. Germline loops: CDR1 SGHDN, CDR2 FVKESK. The CDR3 region is CASPYEQYF. The CDR3 region has the DNA TGTGCCAGTCCCTACGAGCAGTACTTC.

This chain uses TRBV15 with TRBJ1-6; D may be TRBD1 (5 bases). The CDR3 is made up of 17 amino acids. Trimming took 1 base from V and 2 from J, leaving 12 bases between them. Germline V CDR1 and CDR2: LNHNV, YYDKDF (reference sequence). The CDR3 DNA is TGTGCCACCAGCAGAGTTGGCCAGGGAACCTATAATTCACCCCTCCACTTT. Protein product: CATSRVGQGTYNSPLHF.